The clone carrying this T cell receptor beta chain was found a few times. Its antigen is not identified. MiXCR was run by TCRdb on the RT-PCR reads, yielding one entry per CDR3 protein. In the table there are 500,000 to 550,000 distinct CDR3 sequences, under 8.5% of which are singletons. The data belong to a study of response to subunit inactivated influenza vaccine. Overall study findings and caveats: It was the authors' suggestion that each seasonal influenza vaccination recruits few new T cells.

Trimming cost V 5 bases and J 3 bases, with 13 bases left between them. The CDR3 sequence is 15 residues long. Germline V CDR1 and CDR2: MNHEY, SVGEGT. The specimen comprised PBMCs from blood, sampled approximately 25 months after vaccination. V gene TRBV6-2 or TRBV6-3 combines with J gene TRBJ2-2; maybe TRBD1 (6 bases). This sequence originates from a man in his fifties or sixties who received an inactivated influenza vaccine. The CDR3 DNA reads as TGTGCCAGCAGTAGAGTGGGGGCCGACACCGGGGAGCTGTTTTTT. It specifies CASSRVGADTGELFF.